This T cell receptor (beta chain) was retrieved from a study of blood T cell repertoires in COVID-19. The table came from immunoSEQ multiplex PCR; TCRdb's copy has only in-frame clones and leaves some out. Among fewer than 45,000 clones, 82% were seen once, and the ten largest hold roughly an eighth. Germline trimming cut 4 bases from V and 3 bases from J; bases unmatched to any gene: 7. Germline CDR1 MDHEN, CDR2 SYDVKM. CDR3 length: 16 amino acids. This rearrangement joins TRBV28 to TRBJ1-3; 9 bases map to TRBD1. Sequencing was carried out using peripheral blood. The receptor was derived from a human donor in a cohort sampled during active COVID-19. The CDR3 reads CASSSTGTGNGNTIYF. CDR3 nucleotides: TGTGCCAGCAGTTCGACCGGGACAGGGAATGGAAACACCATATATTTT.